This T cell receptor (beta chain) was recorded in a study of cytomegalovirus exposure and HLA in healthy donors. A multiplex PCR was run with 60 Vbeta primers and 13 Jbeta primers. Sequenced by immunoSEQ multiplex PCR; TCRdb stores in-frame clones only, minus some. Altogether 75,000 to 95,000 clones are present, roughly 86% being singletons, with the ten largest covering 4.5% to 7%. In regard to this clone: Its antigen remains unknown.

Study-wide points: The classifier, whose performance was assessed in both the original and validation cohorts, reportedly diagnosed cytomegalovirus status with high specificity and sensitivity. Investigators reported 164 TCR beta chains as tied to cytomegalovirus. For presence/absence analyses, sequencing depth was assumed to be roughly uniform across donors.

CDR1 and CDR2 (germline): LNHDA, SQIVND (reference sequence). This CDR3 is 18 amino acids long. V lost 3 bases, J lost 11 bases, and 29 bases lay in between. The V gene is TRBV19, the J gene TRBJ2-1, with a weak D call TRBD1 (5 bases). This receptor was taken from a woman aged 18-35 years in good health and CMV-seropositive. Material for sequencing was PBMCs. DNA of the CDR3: TGTGCCAGTAGTATCCTAGTCTCGTCTGAAGCGTGGGGCCCTAAGCAGTTCTTC. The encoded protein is CASSILVSSEAWGPKQFF.